The clone carrying this T cell receptor (beta chain) was counted only a few times. Profiling relied on immunoSEQ multiplex PCR, and the TCRdb table lists in-frame clones only, not all of them. Of approximately 310,000 clones listed, approximately 83% were seen once; the top ten hold under 2.5%. This sample is drawn from a study of blood T cell repertoires in COVID-19. In the study overall: The study drew acute and convalescent COVID-19 samples from the United States, Italy and Spain.

The CDR3 extends over 19 amino acids. Germline V gene data show CDR1 as MNHNY and CDR2 as SVGAGI (reference sequence). V gave up 5 bases and J gave up 3 bases; unmatched junction bases: 19. This TCR was sampled from a man under 40 who had recovered from COVID-19. Sequencing used PBMCs or T cells enriched from blood (not recorded which). The V call is TRBV6-6, the J call TRBJ1-2; the match to TRBD1 covers 9 bases. For the CDR3, the DNA is TGTGCCAGCAGTCGCCTGCTGGTGACAGGGGGATCGTCGGACTATGGCTACACCTTC. Protein: CASSRLLVTGGSSDYGYTF.